Described below is a single TCR beta chain sequence and its context. Antigen unknown. Germline CDR1 reads ENHRY; CDR2 reads SYGVKD. The V gene lost 6 bases and the J gene lost 5 bases, with 16 bases spanning the gap. The CDR3 loop spans 14 amino acids. TCRdb's copy holds only in-frame clones and misses some; the assay was immunoSEQ multiplex PCR. Of about 160,000 clones in the sample, roughly 92% were seen once. This sample stems from a study of T cell responses to AZD1222 COVID-19 vaccine. Regarding the study as a whole: Of spike-specific TCRs, nearly half reportedly target regions left unmutated in variants. Donors were largely white British and mainly female; clonal diversity was possibly underestimated. AZD1222 recipients seropositive at baseline numbered only five to seven.

The rearrangement links TRBV10-3 to TRBJ1-2, with D possibly matching TRBD1 (5 bases). This sample comprised peripheral blood, obtained on day 0 of AZD1222 vaccination. This sequence was found in an adult in good health. The CDR3 nucleotides read TGTGCCATCAGAGAAACGACAGCGAGATATGGCTACACCTTC. It specifies CAIRETTARYGYTF.